Given below is one TCR beta chain in context. This entry comes from a study of blood T cell repertoires in COVID-19. Across the whole study: The United States, Italy and Spain were the sources of the acute and convalescent COVID-19 samples.

Original data processing: Counts of nucleated cells, estimated from reference gene primer amplification, were obtained. Data came from immunoSEQ multiplex PCR; TCRdb stores just in-frame clones and leaves some out. The V and J calls and clone size were taken over from that table, and D and trimming were inferred from the DNA. The repertoire consists of about 72,000 clones, with about 80% occurring once and the leading ten covering around 20%. Per the germline V gene, CDR1 is LNHDA and CDR2 is SQIVND (reference sequence). The CDR3 extends over 16 amino acids. The germline V and J ends were trimmed by 0 bases and 3 bases, with 14 bases remaining between them.

The chain carries TRBV19 and TRBJ1-1; D gene unclear. The sequenced sample was peripheral blood. The clonotype comes from a human donor in a cohort sampled during active COVID-19. The CDR3 reads CASSIESFRVDTEAFF. The CDR3 DNA reads as TGTGCCAGTAGTATAGAGTCTTTTCGGGTAGACACTGAAGCTTTCTTT. Drawing the rest from reference TRBV19 and TRBJ1-1, the complete variable domain is DGGITQSPKYLFRKEGQNVTLSCEQNLNHDAMYWYRQDPGQGLRLIYYSQIVNDFQKGDIAEGYSVSREKKESFPLTVTSAQKNPTAFYLCASSIESFRVDTEAFFGQGTRLTVV.